This is a list of T cell receptor beta chains from one sample in a study of tumor and adjacent non-tumor tissue in lung cancer. In TCRdb, the multiplex PCR reads were re-called with MiXCR into one record per CDR3 protein. Among 50,000 to 60,000 distinct CDR3 sequences listed, about 79% were seen once. The source material was distant non-tumor lung tissue. The receptors stem from a woman aged 60 to 75 with non-small cell lung cancer. CDR3s include the opening cysteine and the closing phenylalanine or tryptophan. The order of the fields is V gene, clone size, D gene, J gene, CDR3 DNA, CDR3 protein. The D gene is left open where the match is weak. Some rows mark clone size as missing; the rest say once, few, many or name a class of expanded clone.

V: TRBV11-2; size: once; D: TRBD1; J: TRBJ1-4; DNA: TGTGCCAGCAGCGCGATCGAGGCAGGGGGTGAAAAACTGTTTTTT; CDR3: CASSAIEAGGEKLFF
V: TRBV18; size: many; D: TRBD2; J: TRBJ2-3; DNA: TGTGCCAGCTCACCACCGAGCGGGGACACGCAGTATTTT; CDR3: CASSPPSGDTQYF
V: TRBV5-1; size: .; D: .; J: TRBJ2-7; DNA: TGCGCCAGCAGCTTGCAGGGGACTGGGAAAGAGCAGTACTTC; CDR3: CASSLQGTGKEQYF
V: TRBV28; size: .; D: .; J: TRBJ1-1; DNA: TGTGCCAGCAGTTTCCCCACTCACAGGAACACTGGAGGTTTCTTT; CDR3: CASSFPTHRNTGGFF
V: TRBV7-9; size: many; D: .; J: TRBJ1-5; DNA: TGTGCCAGCAGCCGGGTGGGGGGCAATCAGCCCCAGCATTTT; CDR3: CASSRVGGNQPQHF
V: TRBV29-1; size: .; D: TRBD1; J: TRBJ1-1; DNA: TGCAGCGTCGCCGGGACAGGGGGCAACACTGGGGCTTTCTTT; CDR3: CSVAGTGGNTGAFF
V: TRBV4-3; size: .; D: TRBD1; J: TRBJ2-7; DNA: TGCGCCAGCAACCAAGGAGAACAGGGGAGCTCCTACGAGCAGTACTTC; CDR3: CASNQGEQGSSYEQYF
V: TRBV6-2/TRBV6-3; size: .; D: .; J: TRBJ2-3; DNA: TGTGCCAGCAGTTCGACCTTGGACGCCCCGGGGGGCCAGTATTTT; CDR3: CASSSTLDAPGGQYF
V: TRBV10-3; size: .; D: .; J: TRBJ2-2; DNA: TGTGCCATCAGTATAACCGTGACTGTCTCCTTGGGGGAGCTGTTTTTT; CDR3: CAISITVTVSLGELFF
V: TRBV6-2/TRBV6-3; size: .; D: TRBD1; J: TRBJ2-1; DNA: TGTGGCAGCACCGGGACAGTGGGAAACAATGAGCAGTTCTTC; CDR3: CGSTGTVGNNEQFF
V: TRBV5-5; size: .; D: .; J: TRBJ2-6; DNA: TGTGCTAGCAGCCTAGGGGGGTTATGTTGGGCCAACGTCCTGACTTTC; CDR3: CASSLGGLCWANVLTF
V: TRBV4-3; size: once; D: TRBD1; J: TRBJ2-3; DNA: TGCGCCAGCAGCTCGGATAGGGGGCGCACAGAAACGCAGTATTTT; CDR3: CASSSDRGRTETQYF
V: TRBV4-1; size: .; D: .; J: TRBJ2-3; DNA: TGCGCCAGCAGCCAGAAAGTCCTCGGTCAGGGGCTAAGCACAGATACGCAGTATTTT; CDR3: CASSQKVLGQGLSTDTQYF
V: TRBV6-4; size: few; D: .; J: TRBJ2-2; DNA: TGTGCCAGCATTGGGAGGTCGGGGGCCAGGGAGTTGTTTTTT; CDR3: CASIGRSGARELFF
V: TRBV7-2; size: .; D: .; J: TRBJ1-2; DNA: TGTGCCAGCAGCCCAGTCCCCTCGCACGGCTACACCTTC; CDR3: CASSPVPSHGYTF
V: TRBV5-1; size: many; D: .; J: TRBJ2-2; DNA: TGCGCCAGCAGCTTGGCGCCCGGGATCAGTGACGGGGAGCTGTTTTTT; CDR3: CASSLAPGISDGELFF
V: TRBV12-3/TRBV12-4; size: many; D: TRBD1; J: TRBJ2-5; DNA: TGTGCCAGCAGTTTAGGGACAGGGTCAACTCAAGAGACCCAGTACTTC; CDR3: CASSLGTGSTQETQYF
V: TRBV11-2; size: .; D: .; J: TRBJ1-2; DNA: TGTGCCAGCAGCTCTGGGTGGGGATGGCATTATGGTTACACCTTC; CDR3: CASSSGWGWHYGYTF
V: TRBV12-3/TRBV12-4; size: many; D: .; J: TRBJ1-1; DNA: TGTGCCAGCGCGCCCCGCCCGGAGAACACTGAAGCTTTCTTT; CDR3: CASAPRPENTEAFF
V: TRBV25-1; size: .; D: .; J: TRBJ1-1; DNA: TGTGCCAGCAGTGCCTCCCTGACCCCTATGAACACTGAAGCTTTCTTT; CDR3: CASSASLTPMNTEAFF